The 9 T cell receptor beta chains given below trace back to one sample, sequenced in a study of T cell repertoires in cytomegalovirus infection. TCRdb ran MiXCR on the reads and lists one entry per CDR3 protein. This table has roughly 500,000 distinct CDR3 sequences, more than 30% appearing once. For these TCRs, the target antigens are not known. Sequences were derived from cultured PBMCs, sampled from culture after CMV antigen stimulation. These receptors all come from a human donor in good health (CMV status not recorded). Some clones in this sample may be carry-over from other donors' samples.

The chain has TRBV7-2 and TRBJ2-3, with D tentatively TRBD2 (7 bases). The CDR3 sequence is 13 residues long. The ends were cut back, 5 bases at V and 8 bases at J, with 14 bases in the middle. The germline CDR1 and CDR2 sequences are SGHTA and FQGNSA. The CDR3 here is CASSVGRGGTQYF. The CDR3 region has the DNA TGTGCCAGCAGCGTTGGGAGGGGGGGTACGCAGTATTTT.

This clonotype has just a few counts. The J gene is TRBJ2-2, the V gene TRBV11-2; D unclear. The germline CDR1 and CDR2 sequences are SGHAT and FQNNGV. The germline V and J ends were trimmed by 3 bases and 0 bases, with 11 bases remaining between them. CDR3 length: 16 residues. The CDR3 here is CASSLRFAANTGELFF. The CDR3 coding sequence is TGTGCCAGCAGCTTGCGTTTTGCGGCGAACACCGGGGAGCTGTTTTTT.

This clonotype was counted only a few times. The gene calls are TRBV27 and TRBJ2-5, with unresolved D. V was shortened by 4 bases and J by 1 base, with 7 bases between the two germline ends. This CDR3 contains 13 residues. Germline CDR1 MNHEY, CDR2 SMNVEV (reference sequence). The CDR3 spells CASSSPFQETQYF. The DNA of the CDR3 is TGTGCCAGCAGTTCCCCCTTCCAAGAGACCCAGTACTTC.

The V gene is TRBV28, the J gene TRBJ1-1; D is perhaps TRBD1 (5 bases). Germline lookup yields CDR1 MDHEN and CDR2 SYDVKM. V was clipped by 2 bases and J by 11 bases, with 15 bases between them. The CDR3 loop spans 13 amino acids. This CDR3 reads CASSLNGRGRAFF. As DNA, the CDR3 is TGTGCCAGCAGTTTAAACGGGAGGGGACGGGCTTTCTTT.

The chain combines TRBV11-2 with TRBJ2-1; perhaps TRBD1 as D (7 bases). Trimming shortened V by 4 bases and J by 9 bases, and 19 bases separated the two germline ends. Germline CDR1 reads SGHAT; CDR2 reads FQNNGV. This CDR3 comprises 15 residues. CDR3 DNA: TGTGCCAGCAGCTCATCGACAGGGAGGCCCGGTGAGCAGTTCTTC. It encodes CASSSSTGRPGEQFF.

This clonotype was observed a few times. This chain links TRBV7-6 with TRBJ2-3; D is unclear. Germline CDR1 is SGHVS and CDR2 is FNYEAQ. Trimming cost V 1 base and J 2 bases, with 13 bases left between them. The CDR3 consists of 16 residues. CDR3 region: CASSLGPLGSTDTQYF. The CDR3, as DNA: TGTGCCAGCAGCTTAGGACCGCTAGGGTCCACAGATACGCAGTATTTT.

Only a few counts were recorded for this clonotype. The chain combines TRBV28 with TRBJ1-1; D might be TRBD1 (5 bases). Germline CDR1 and CDR2: MDHEN and SYDVKM. The V and J ends lost 10 bases and 4 bases respectively, with 16 bases between them. This CDR3 has 13 amino acids. CDR3 residues: CATKPQGGTEAFF. CDR3 DNA: TGTGCCACTAAACCGCAGGGTGGCACTGAAGCTTTCTTT.

DNA of the CDR3: TGTGCCAGCAGTCAAAACAGGGGCGAAGCTTTCTTT. Translating gives CASSQNRGEAFF. The V call is TRBV12-3 or TRBV12-4, the J call TRBJ1-1; 7 positions agree with TRBD1. Trimming took 5 bases from V and 8 from J; bases not matched to a gene: 5. The CDR3 covers 12 residues.

This chain joins TRBV19 and TRBJ2-3, with TRBD2 identical over 11 bases. From germline, CDR1 is LNHDA and CDR2 SQIVND (reference sequence). Unmatched junction bases numbered 3, after V lost 4 bases and J lost 0 bases. The CDR3 extends over 16 amino acids. The CDR3, as DNA: TGTGCCAGTAGTACCTGGACTAGCGGGAGCACAGATACGCAGTATTTT. Encoded protein: CASSTWTSGSTDTQYF.